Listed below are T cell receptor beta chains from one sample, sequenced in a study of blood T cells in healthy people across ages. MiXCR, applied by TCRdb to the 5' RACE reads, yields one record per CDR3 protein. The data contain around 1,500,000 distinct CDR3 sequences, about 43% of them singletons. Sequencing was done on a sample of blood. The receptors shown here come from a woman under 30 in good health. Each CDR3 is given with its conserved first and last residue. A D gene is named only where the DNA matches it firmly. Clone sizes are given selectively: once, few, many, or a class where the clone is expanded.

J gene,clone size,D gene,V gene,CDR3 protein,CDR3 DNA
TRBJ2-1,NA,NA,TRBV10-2,CASSDWQGGNEQFF,TGCGCCAGCAGTGATTGGCAGGGAGGAAATGAGCAGTTCTTC
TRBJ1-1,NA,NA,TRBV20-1,CSAPGMNTEAFF,TGCAGTGCCCCGGGGATGAACACTGAAGCTTTCTTT
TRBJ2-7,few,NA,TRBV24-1,CATSDPRQGSDEQYF,TGTGCCACCAGTGACCCCCGGCAGGGAAGCGACGAGCAGTACTTC
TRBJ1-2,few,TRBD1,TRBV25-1,CASRPGQGRGYTF,TGTGCCAGCAGACCCGGACAGGGCCGAGGCTACACCTTC
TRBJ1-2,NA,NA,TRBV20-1,CSVERANYGYTF,TGCAGTGTGGAACGGGCAAACTATGGCTACACCTTC
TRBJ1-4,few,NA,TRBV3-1,CASSSGAATNEKLFF,TGTGCCAGCAGTTCAGGGGCAGCAACTAATGAAAAACTGTTTTTT
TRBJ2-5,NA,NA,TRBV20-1,CSVEPGSGSQETQYF,TGCAGTGTCGAACCGGGCAGTGGATCGCAAGAGACCCAGTACTTC
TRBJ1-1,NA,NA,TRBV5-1,CASSLTTKGGSEAFF,TGCGCCAGCAGCTTGACAACCAAGGGTGGGTCTGAAGCTTTCTTT
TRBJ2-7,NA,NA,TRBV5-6,CASSLRGIFYEQYF,TGTGCCAGCAGCTTGCGAGGCATTTTCTACGAGCAGTACTTC
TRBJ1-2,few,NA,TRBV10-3,CAISESGGENYGYTF,TGTGCCATCAGTGAGTCGGGAGGGGAGAACTATGGCTACACCTTC
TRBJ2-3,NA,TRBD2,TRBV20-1,CSGWGLAGASTDTQYF,TGCAGTGGTTGGGGACTAGCGGGGGCTAGCACAGATACGCAGTATTTT
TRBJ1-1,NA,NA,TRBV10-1,CASSGRANTEAFF,TGCGCCAGCAGTGGACGGGCGAACACTGAAGCTTTCTTT
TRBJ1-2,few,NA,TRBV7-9,CASSLETGFYGYTF,TGTGCCAGCAGCTTAGAGACAGGCTTCTATGGCTACACCTTC
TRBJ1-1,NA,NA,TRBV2,CASSDREETEAFF,TGTGCCAGCAGTGATCGTGAGGAGACTGAAGCTTTCTTT
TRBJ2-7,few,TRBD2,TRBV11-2,CASSPSETSGSRQYF,TGTGCCAGCAGCCCGTCCGAGACTAGCGGAAGTAGGCAGTACTTC
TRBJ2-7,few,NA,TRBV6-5,CASSSPGSYYEQYF,TGTGCCAGCAGTTCCCCCGGGAGTTACTACGAGCAGTACTTC